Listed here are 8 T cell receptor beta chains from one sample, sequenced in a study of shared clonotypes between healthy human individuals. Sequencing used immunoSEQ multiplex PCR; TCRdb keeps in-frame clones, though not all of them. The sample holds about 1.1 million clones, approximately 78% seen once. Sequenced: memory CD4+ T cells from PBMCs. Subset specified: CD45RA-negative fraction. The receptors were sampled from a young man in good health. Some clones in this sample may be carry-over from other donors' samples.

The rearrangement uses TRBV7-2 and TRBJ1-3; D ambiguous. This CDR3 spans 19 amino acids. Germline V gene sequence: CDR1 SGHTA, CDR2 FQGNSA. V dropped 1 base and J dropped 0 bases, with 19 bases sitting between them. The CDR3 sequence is CASSLGFGYRQYSGNTIYF. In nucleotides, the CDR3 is TGTGCCAGCAGCTTAGGCTTTGGATATCGACAATACTCTGGAAACACCATATATTTT.

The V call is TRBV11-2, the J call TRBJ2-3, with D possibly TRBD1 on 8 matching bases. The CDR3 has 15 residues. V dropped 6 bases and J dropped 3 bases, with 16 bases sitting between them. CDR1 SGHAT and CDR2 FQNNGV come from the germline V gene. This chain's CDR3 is CASSQDRGGTDTQYF. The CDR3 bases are TGTGCCAGCAGTCAAGACAGGGGAGGGACAGATACGCAGTATTTT.

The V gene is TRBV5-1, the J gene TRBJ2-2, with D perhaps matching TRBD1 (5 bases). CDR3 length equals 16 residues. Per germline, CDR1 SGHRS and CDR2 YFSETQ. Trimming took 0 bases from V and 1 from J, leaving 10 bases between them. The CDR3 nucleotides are TGCGCCAGCAGCTTGGCCAGGGCGGTGAACACCGGGGAGCTGTTTTTT. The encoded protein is CASSLARAVNTGELFF.

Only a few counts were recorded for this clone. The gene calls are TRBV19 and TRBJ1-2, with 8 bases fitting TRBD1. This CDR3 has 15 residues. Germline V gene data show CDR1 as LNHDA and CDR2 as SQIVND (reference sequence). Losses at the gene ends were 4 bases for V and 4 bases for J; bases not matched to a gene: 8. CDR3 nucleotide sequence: TGTGCCAGTAGTACCGCGGACAGGGCCGTCTATGGCTACACCTTC. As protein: CASSTADRAVYGYTF.

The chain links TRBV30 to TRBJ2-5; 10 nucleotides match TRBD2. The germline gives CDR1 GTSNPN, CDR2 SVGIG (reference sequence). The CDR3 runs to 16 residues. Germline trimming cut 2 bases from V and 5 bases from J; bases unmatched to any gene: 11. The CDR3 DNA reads TGTGCCTGGAGTAAGGGGGCTAGCGGGAGTTTCGAGACCCAGTACTTC. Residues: CAWSKGASGSFETQYF.

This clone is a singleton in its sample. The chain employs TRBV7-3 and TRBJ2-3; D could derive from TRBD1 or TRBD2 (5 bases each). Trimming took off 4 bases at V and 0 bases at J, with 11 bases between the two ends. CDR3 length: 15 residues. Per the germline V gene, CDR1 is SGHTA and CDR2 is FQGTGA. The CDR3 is CASSWGGLSTDTQYF. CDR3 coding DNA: TGTGCCAGCAGCTGGGGCGGGCTGAGCACAGATACGCAGTATTTT.

This CDR3 reads CASSRVAGRSYNEQFF. CDR3 DNA sequence: TGTGCCAGCAGCCGAGTAGCGGGTCGCTCCTACAATGAGCAGTTCTTC. The rearrangement joins TRBV7-6 to TRBJ2-1; 7 bases fit TRBD2. This CDR3 comprises 16 residues. V lost 5 bases, J lost 0 bases, and 7 bases stayed unmatched. Germline CDR1 and CDR2: SGHVS and FNYEAQ.

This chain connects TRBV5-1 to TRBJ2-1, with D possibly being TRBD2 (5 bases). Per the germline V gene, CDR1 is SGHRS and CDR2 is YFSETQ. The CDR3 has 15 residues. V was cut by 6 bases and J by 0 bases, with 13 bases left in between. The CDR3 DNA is TGCGCCAGCAACGGGGTCGTCGGCTCCTACAATGAGCAGTTCTTC. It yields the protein CASNGVVGSYNEQFF.